The entry below describes one T cell receptor (beta chain). Its antigen is undetermined. Survey sequencing of tumors mostly used 4 to 5 ug DNA, two replicates. Only in-frame clones appear in the TCRdb table, and some are missing; sequencing was by immunoSEQ multiplex PCR. The sample records 5,500 to 8,500 clones, around 50% being singletons. This entry is derived from a study of neoadjuvant anti-PD-1 for oral cavity cancer. Study summary: Patients without progression received a fourth nivolumab dose around day 43, then surgical resection on days 50-56. Study-wide points: Each response group had just a few patients in TCR analyses.

The TCR was taken from a person aged 40 to 85 with oral cavity squamous cell carcinoma. Sequencing used tumor tissue, obtained before nivolumab (anti-PD-1) treatment.

CDR3 sequence reads: CASSFGLAGGLAKNIQYF. The CDR3 bases are TGTGCCAGCAGCTTTGGGCTAGCGGGGGGACTAGCCAAAAACATTCAGTACTTC. The chain has TRBV5-4 and TRBJ2-4, with 11 bases aligning to TRBD2. The CDR3 has 18 residues. The V and J ends lost 2 bases and 0 bases, in that order; junction bases with no gene match: 7. Germline CDR1 reads SGHNT; CDR2 reads YYREEE (reference sequence).